This TCR beta chain is drawn from a study of CD8 T cells in ankylosing spondylitis. At least ten counts were recorded for this clonotype. TCRdb re-called the 5' RACE reads through MiXCR, storing one row per CDR3 protein. This sample yields about 100,000 distinct CDR3 sequences, of which about 9.1% are seen a single time; under 6% belongs to the top ten. The CDR3 has 13 residues. Germline CDR1 reads MNHNS; CDR2 reads SASEGT. Trimming left V 7 bases short and J 3 bases short, with 12 bases between. This chain uses TRBV6-1 with TRBJ1-2; D unresolved. The sequence derives from a male donor with ankylosing spondylitis or in good health (not recorded which). Sequencing input: blood, either unsorted or a sorted T cell fraction (not recorded which). CDR3 in amino acids: CASTLGLDYGYTF. The DNA for the CDR3 is TGTGCCAGCACCCTAGGGCTCGACTATGGCTACACCTTC.